The T cell receptor beta chain under discussion was sequenced for a study of CD8 T cells in ankylosing spondylitis. Points from the study as a whole: Matched synovial fluid from ankylosing spondylitis patients was reported to be enriched for disease-linked clones. CD8+ by phenotype, disease-linked clones were relatively rare in peripheral blood. Ankylosing spondylitis blood seemed to carry a telltale TCR beta motif made of roughly 8 highly homologous variants.

Germline CDR1 reads MGHRA; CDR2 reads YSYEKL. The CDR3 extends over 15 amino acids. With 4 bases removed from V and 6 bases from J, the gap between germline ends came to 13 bases. TCRdb redid the calling of the 5' RACE reads with MiXCR, one entry per CDR3 protein. The profile shows 200,000 to 250,000 distinct CDR3 sequences, around 19% of them singletons. In its sample, this clonotype was seen a few times. Its target is not known. V and J are TRBV4-1 and TRBJ1-6; perhaps TRBD1 as D (6 bases). The specimen was blood, either unsorted or a sorted T cell fraction (not recorded which). The receptor's source is a male donor with ankylosing spondylitis. The CDR3 DNA is TGCGCCAGCAGCCCAGTACAGGGAACTAATTCACCCCTCCACTTT. Amino acid sequence: CASSPVQGTNSPLHF.